This TCR beta chain derives from a study of neoadjuvant anti-PD-1 for oral cavity cancer. Study-level information: Around day 43, patients without progression received a fourth nivolumab dose before surgery.

Blood libraries mostly used approximately 450 ng genomic DNA, six replicates each. Measured with immunoSEQ multiplex PCR; TCRdb has only the in-frame clones, and not every one. The data contain 9,500 to 15,000 clones, 71% of them singletons. Indicated time point: after neoadjuvant nivolumab, at surgical resection. No culture or expansion preceded analysis of these blood cells. CDR1 is SGHNT, CDR2 YYREEE, per germline (reference sequence). The CDR3 has 12 amino acids. Trimming left V 2 bases short and J 9 bases short, with 9 bases between. Sequences were derived from PBMCs, sampled after nivolumab (anti-PD-1) treatment. The clonotype was recovered from a person aged 35-79 years with oral cavity squamous cell carcinoma. V is TRBV5-4 and J is TRBJ2-1, with a possible D match to TRBD2 (6 bases). As DNA, the CDR3 is TGTGCCAGCAGCTTAGGAGGGGCTGAGCAGTTCTTC. Protein: CASSLGGAEQFF.